These 30 T cell receptor beta chains share one sample of origin, sequenced in a study of OX40 agonist ivuxolimab in advanced cancers. Measured with immunoSEQ multiplex PCR; TCRdb has only the in-frame clones, and not every one. The sample carries approximately 50,000 clones, less than 90% recorded once. The source material was CD4+ or CD8+ T cells sorted from blood, sampled in a trial of the OX40 agonist ivuxolimab. The origin of the receptors is an adult with an advanced solid tumor such as melanoma, head and neck, liver or kidney cancer.

This chain links TRBV7-3 with TRBJ2-2; D is ambiguous. Germline values: CDR1 SGHTA, CDR2 FQGTGA. CDR3 length: 14 amino acids. Trimming removed 6 bases from V and 0 bases from J, with 8 bases in between. This CDR3 is CASSVLSNTGELFF. The CDR3, as DNA: TGTGCCAGCAGTGTCCTGTCGAACACCGGGGAGCTGTTTTTT. Using reference TRBV7-3 and TRBJ2-2 for the parts outside the CDR3, the full variable domain is GAGVSQTPSNKVTEKGKYVELRCDPISGHTALYWYRQSLGQGPEFLIYFQGTGAADDSGLPNDRFFAVRPEGSVSTLKIQRTERGDSAVYLCASSVLSNTGELFFGEGSRLTVL.

V and J are TRBV7-3 and TRBJ2-3; tentative D call: TRBD2 (5 bases). CDR3 size: 14 residues. Germline V gene sequence: CDR1 SGHTA, CDR2 FQGTGA. Trimming cost V 1 base and J 2 bases, with 7 bases left between them. Here the CDR3 DNA reads TGTGCCAGCAGCTTAAACGGGATCACAGATACGCAGTATTTT. This codes for CASSLNGITDTQYF.

The rearrangement joins TRBV29-1 to TRBJ2-5, with D perhaps TRBD1 (6 bases). The CDR3 spans 13 residues. Germline V lookup: CDR1 SQVTM, CDR2 ANQGSEA. V lost 6 bases and J lost 5, with 16 bases in between. The CDR3 loop is CSVRDTGVETQYF. The CDR3 nucleotides are TGCAGCGTCCGGGACACCGGAGTGGAGACCCAGTACTTC. The full variable domain, in which reference TRBV29-1 and TRBJ2-5 provide the parts outside the CDR3, is SAVISQKPSRDICQRGTSLTIQCQVDSQVTMMFWYRQQPGQSLTLIATANQGSEATYESGFVIDKFPISRPNLTFSTLTVSNMSPEDSSIYLCSVRDTGVETQYFGPGTRLLVL.

This chain links TRBV5-4 with TRBJ2-3; 8 positions agree with TRBD2. This CDR3 spans 15 amino acids. Germline-derived CDR1 and CDR2 are SGHNT and YYREEE (reference sequence). V shed 3 bases and J 3 bases; nucleotides not matched to a gene: 6. Here the CDR3 DNA reads TGTGCCAGCAGCTCGAGCGGGAGACGTACAGATACGCAGTATTTT. Translating gives CASSSSGRRTDTQYF.

This chain links TRBV18 with TRBJ2-7; D is unresolved. The CDR3 extends over 12 amino acids. V was cut by 3 bases and J by 5 bases, with 8 bases left in between. Germline lookup yields CDR1 KGHSH and CDR2 LQKENI. CDR3 in amino acids: CASSPEDHEQYF. In DNA form, the CDR3 reads TGTGCCAGCTCACCTGAAGACCACGAGCAGTACTTC.

The genes are TRBV19 and TRBJ2-5; 8 bases fit TRBD2. The CDR3 is 14 amino acids. The ends lost 5 bases at V and 2 bases at J; junction bases unmatched: 4. Germline V gene sequence: CDR1 LNHDA, CDR2 SQIVND (reference sequence). CDR3 sequence: CASSQKRGQETQYF. CDR3 in DNA: TGTGCCAGTAGTCAAAAGCGGGGGCAAGAGACCCAGTACTTC.

V usage is TRBV18 and J usage is TRBJ2-7, with D unresolved. This CDR3 spans 12 amino acids. CDR1 is KGHSH and CDR2 is LQKENI in the germline V gene. With 4 bases removed from V and 6 bases from J, the gap between germline ends came to 10 bases. Written as DNA, the CDR3 is TGTGCCAGCTCACAACAAGGAACCGAGCAGTACTTC. It encodes CASSQQGTEQYF.

The chain carries TRBV29-1 and TRBJ2-1; D remains unclear. Germline V CDR1 and CDR2: SQVTM, ANQGSEA. The CDR3 sequence is 8 residues long. V gave up 6 bases and J gave up 6 bases, with 0 bases separating them. CDR3 in amino acids: CSVNEQFF. In DNA form, the CDR3 reads TGCAGCGTCAATGAGCAGTTCTTC.

This clone was seen only a few times. V gene TRBV7-9 combines with J gene TRBJ2-3; TRBD2 is a possible D gene (6 bases). Germline V lookup: CDR1 SEHNR, CDR2 FQNEAQ (reference sequence). The CDR3 has 14 amino acids. Trimming cost V 4 bases and J 1 base, with 9 bases left between them. The CDR3, as DNA: TGTGCCAGCAGCTGGGGACTTCGCACAGATACGCAGTATTTT. Amino acids: CASSWGLRTDTQYF.

The genes are TRBV6-6 and TRBJ2-7; 14 nucleotides align to TRBD2. From germline, CDR1 is MNHNY and CDR2 SVGAGI (reference sequence). Trimming at V came to 9 bases and at J to 6 bases, leaving 7 bases not matched to a gene. CDR3 length equals 14 residues. CDR3 DNA: TGTGCCAGTCGAATGGGACTAGCGGGAGTCGAGCAGTACTTC. Protein sequence: CASRMGLAGVEQYF.

V gene TRBV7-9 combines with J gene TRBJ1-3, with D perhaps TRBD1 (5 bases). CDR3 size: 15 residues. Deletions cut 2 bases from V and 1 base from J, with 9 bases between. Germline V gives CDR1 SEHNR, CDR2 FQNEAQ (reference sequence). The CDR3 sequence is CASSLSRGSGNTIYF. As DNA, the CDR3 is TGTGCCAGCAGCTTATCAAGGGGATCTGGAAACACCATATATTTT.

The chain recombines TRBV10-3 with TRBJ1-5; tentative D call: TRBD1 (6 bases). The length of the CDR3 is 14 residues. The V end was cut by 6 bases, the J end by 5 bases, with 14 bases between. The V gene's germline CDR1 is ENHRY and CDR2 SYGVKD. The CDR3 sequence: CAISRGGADQPQHF. The CDR3 nucleotides read TGTGCCATCAGCCGAGGGGGGGCGGATCAGCCCCAGCATTTT.

CDR3 coding DNA: TGTGCCAGCAGCGAAAACTCCCTACAGCCCGGGATGGGGACGCAGTATTTT. This encodes CASSENSLQPGMGTQYF. The V and J genes are TRBV9 and TRBJ2-3, with TRBD2 as a possible D gene (5 bases). The CDR3 consists of 17 residues. Germline V CDR1 and CDR2: SGDLS, YYNGEE. Trimming pared 3 bases from V and 9 bases from J, leaving 26 bases between.

For the CDR3, the DNA is TGCGCCAGCAGCTTGGAAGCGGGAGGGGGCAATGAGCAGTTCTTC. This gives the protein CASSLEAGGGNEQFF. The chain carries TRBV5-1 and TRBJ2-1, with TRBD2 matching 10 bases. This CDR3 has 15 residues. Germline CDR1 is SGHRS and CDR2 is YFSETQ. Trimming removed 0 bases from V and 6 bases from J; junction bases left unmatched: 3.

This clone came up once. The chain recombines TRBV6-5 with TRBJ2-7; TRBD2 is a possible D gene (5 bases). With 6 bases removed from V and 5 bases from J, the gap between germline ends came to 17 bases. Germline V gene lookup returns CDR1 MNHEY and CDR2 SVGAGI. The CDR3 is made up of 14 amino acids. The CDR3 protein is CASRKAALAHEQYF. The CDR3 DNA follows: TGTGCCAGCAGAAAGGCAGCCCTAGCCCACGAGCAGTACTTC.

The chain employs TRBV13 and TRBJ2-7; TRBD1 matches at 8 bases. Germline-derived CDR1 and CDR2 are PRHDT and FYEKMQ (reference sequence). The J segment lost 6 bases and the V segment lost 5 bases, leaving 15 bases of the junction unmatched. The CDR3 length is 16 residues. In DNA form, the CDR3 reads TGTGCCAGCAGCCCAGTACCCGGGACAGGCGGATTCGAGCAGTACTTC. Amino acids: CASSPVPGTGGFEQYF.

The CDR3 nucleotides are TGTGCCTGGAGTCAGGAGAACACTGAAGCTTTCTTT. As protein: CAWSQENTEAFF. The chain joins TRBV30 to TRBJ1-1, with D uncertain. The ends were cut back, 2 bases at V and 1 base at J, with 5 bases in the middle. This CDR3 spans 12 amino acids. The germline gives CDR1 GTSNPN, CDR2 SVGIG (reference sequence).

J is TRBJ1-1 and V is TRBV19, with D unclear. V dropped 3 bases and J dropped 10 bases, with 15 bases sitting between them. CDR1 is LNHDA, CDR2 SQIVND, per germline (reference sequence). The CDR3 length is 13 residues. Here the CDR3 reads CASSIGPPRGAFF. The CDR3 DNA reads TGTGCCAGTAGTATCGGCCCGCCACGGGGAGCTTTCTTT.

The chain is built from TRBV7-9 and TRBJ2-4, with 7 nucleotides matching TRBD1. V gave up 0 bases and J gave up 6 bases; unmatched junction bases: 2. Looked up from germline, CDR1 is SEHNR and CDR2 is FQNEAQ (reference sequence). The CDR3 has 14 residues. CDR3 sequence reads: CASSLAGQLNIQYF. The CDR3 DNA reads as TGTGCCAGCAGCTTAGCGGGACAGTTAAACATTCAGTACTTC.

The rearrangement links TRBV6-6 to TRBJ1-1, with D uncertain. CDR1 is MNHNY, CDR2 SVGAGI, per germline (reference sequence). The CDR3 extends over 12 amino acids. Trimming took off 2 bases at V and 11 bases at J, with 12 bases between the two ends. The CDR3 sequence is CASSYPGRQAFF. CDR3 nucleotide sequence: TGTGCCAGCAGTTACCCCGGGCGGCAGGCTTTCTTT.

The chain has TRBV9 and TRBJ2-2, with 11 bases aligning to TRBD1. V trimming: 2 bases; J trimming: 6 bases; junction bases outside the gene matches: 3. This CDR3 has 15 residues. Germline V gives CDR1 SGDLS, CDR2 YYNGEE. The CDR3 region is CASSVRTGGAGELFF. The CDR3 region has the DNA TGTGCCAGCAGCGTCAGGACAGGGGGCGCCGGGGAGCTGTTTTTT.

This clone was seen once. The chain has TRBV7-2 and TRBJ2-1; no clear D gene. This CDR3 is 12 amino acids long. Germline CDR1 SGHTA, CDR2 FQGNSA. V gave up 5 bases and J gave up 14 bases, with 16 bases separating them. DNA of the CDR3: TGTGCCAGCAGCCCCGGTGGTAGCTCGGAGTTCTTC. As protein: CASSPGGSSEFF.

V usage is TRBV30 and J usage is TRBJ2-1; 11 bases agree with TRBD2. The germline V gene has CDR1 GTSNPN and CDR2 SVGIG (reference sequence). Losses at the gene ends were 3 bases for V and 6 bases for J; bases not matched to a gene: 10. The length of the CDR3 is 16 residues. CDR3 coding DNA: TGTGCCTGGAGCTTGGGGCTAGCGGGAGGATTCAATGAGCAGTTCTTC. Translating it yields CAWSLGLAGGFNEQFF.

The rearrangement joins TRBV6-6 to TRBJ1-4; 8 bases fit TRBD1. The J segment lost 6 bases and the V segment lost 2 bases, leaving 8 bases of the junction unmatched. The germline V gene encodes CDR1 MNHNY and CDR2 SVGAGI (reference sequence). The CDR3 runs to 16 residues. The CDR3 sequence: CASSYRPQGDDEKLFF. Written as DNA, the CDR3 is TGTGCCAGCAGTTACAGGCCACAGGGGGATGATGAAAAACTGTTTTTT.

CDR3: CASSQYSVRGETQYF. The CDR3 DNA reads as TGTGCCAGCAGCCAGTACTCCGTCAGGGGGGAGACCCAGTACTTC. This chain connects TRBV14 to TRBJ2-5, with 7 bases lining up with TRBD1. Germline loops: CDR1 SGHDN, CDR2 FVKESK. The V and J ends lost 3 bases and 5 bases, in that order; junction bases with no gene match: 9. This CDR3 has 15 amino acids.

The chain combines TRBV6-1 with TRBJ1-2; D unresolved. CDR3 length: 13 amino acids. Germline loops: CDR1 MNHNS, CDR2 SASEGT. V was trimmed by 6 bases and J by 4 bases, leaving 12 bases between them. The CDR3 loop reads CASRTSDLYGYTF. The CDR3 DNA reads as TGTGCCAGCAGGACTTCCGACCTCTATGGCTACACCTTC.

The sample holds a few counts of this clone. The chain couples TRBV4-3 to TRBJ2-6; TRBD1 matches at 8 bases. Germline CDR1 LGHNA, CDR2 YSLEER. The trim removed 9 bases at V and 1 base at J, leaving 11 bases unmatched. The CDR3 sequence is 17 residues long. The CDR3 nucleotides are TGCGCCAGTAGTCCCGGGACAGGCTATTCTGGGGCCAACGTCCTGACTTTC. Translation: CASSPGTGYSGANVLTF.

The V call is TRBV6-1, the J call TRBJ2-1; D could derive from TRBD1 or TRBD2 (6 bases each). This CDR3 has 12 amino acids. V was pared by 10 bases and J by 7 bases, with 14 bases between. Germline V CDR1 and CDR2: MNHNS, SASEGT. The DNA for the CDR3 is TGTGCCACTCAGAGGGGGGAAAATGAGCAGTTCTTC. Translated, it gives CATQRGENEQFF.

This chain joins TRBV7-9 and TRBJ2-7; TRBD1 matches 8 bases. From germline, CDR1 is SEHNR and CDR2 FQNEAQ (reference sequence). The V and J ends lost 5 bases and 7 bases, in that order; junction bases with no gene match: 10. The CDR3 is 14 amino acids. CDR3 DNA: TGTGCCAGCAGCCCATCAGGGGGCCTGGGGGAGCAGTACTTC. It translates to CASSPSGGLGEQYF.

The V gene is TRBV15, the J gene TRBJ2-5; TRBD1 aligns across 8 bases. Germline-derived CDR1 and CDR2 are LNHNV and YYDKDF (reference sequence). The CDR3 is made up of 15 amino acids. J lost 5 bases, V lost 1 base, and 6 bases had no gene match. This CDR3 is CATSRVPGGYETQYF. CDR3 DNA sequence: TGTGCCACCAGCAGAGTCCCAGGGGGCTACGAGACCCAGTACTTC.